This T cell receptor (beta chain) was captured in a study of blood T cell repertoires in COVID-19. Study context: Both acute and convalescent COVID-19 samples were obtained from the United States, Italy and Spain. T cells, B-cell-depleted T cells, or PBMCs provided the cDNA or gDNA that served as material.

With 5 bases clipped from V and 5 bases from J, the junction kept 9 bases outside the gene matches. The CDR3 covers 16 residues. Germline lookup yields CDR1 SNHLY and CDR2 FYNNEI. In the source study's methods: Amplifying reference gene primers gave estimates of nucleated cell counts. This table comes from immunoSEQ multiplex PCR, and its TCRdb copy is limited to in-frame clones, with some not included. For V, J and clone size, that table is used; D and trimming come from the DNA. This sample has about 80,000 clones, with approximately 86% found just once. The sequence came from a woman aged 80 or over with acute or convalescent COVID-19. The rearrangement uses TRBV2 and TRBJ1-6; 7 nucleotides match TRBD1. The material sequenced was peripheral blood. DNA of the CDR3: TGTGCCAGCAGTAAAGACAGGGCCGCTAATAATTCACCCCTCCACTTT. It specifies CASSKDRAANNSPLHF.